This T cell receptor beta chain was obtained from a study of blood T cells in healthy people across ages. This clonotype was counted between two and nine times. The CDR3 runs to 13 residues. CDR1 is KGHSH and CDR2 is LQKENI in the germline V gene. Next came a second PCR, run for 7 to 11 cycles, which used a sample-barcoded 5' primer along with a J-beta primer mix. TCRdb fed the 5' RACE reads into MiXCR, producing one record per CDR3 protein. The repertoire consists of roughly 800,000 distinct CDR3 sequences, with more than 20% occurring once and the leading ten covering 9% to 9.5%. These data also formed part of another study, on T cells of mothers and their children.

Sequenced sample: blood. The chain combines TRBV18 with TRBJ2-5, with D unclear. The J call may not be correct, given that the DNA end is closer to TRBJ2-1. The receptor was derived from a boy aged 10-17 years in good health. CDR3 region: CASSPTDGNEQFF. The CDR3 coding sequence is TGTGCCAGCTCACCTACCGATGGGAATGAGCAGTTCTTC.